What follows describes a single T cell receptor (beta chain). This clone occurred once. The specificity of this receptor is unknown. Base-call qualities are not available, and no considerably larger clone is one nucleotide away. Taken from cysteine to phenylalanine, the CDR3 has 15 residues. The DNA shown is the 45-base CDR3, in frame from base 1. V is cut by 1 base and J by 3 bases, and the space between the germline ends is 12 bases. CDR1 and CDR2, looked up from the germline V gene, are LGHNA and YNFKEQ. These data originate in a study of long-term antiretroviral therapy in people with HIV (dated by TCRdb to between 2022 and 2023). For context, the study as a whole: Collection of the earliest samples took place about a decade ahead of the 2015 WHO recommendation for immediate ART, at a time when ART was typically delayed until CD4 counts fell. A retrospective serial study tested whether changes in peripheral blood TRB repertoire composition and diversity were associated with ART initiation and durable HIV suppression. The cohort contributed about 180 cryopreserved PBMC samples from fewer than 35 adults with confirmed HIV infection, collected serially over a mean of about 6 years (range 1-12). Of the roughly 30 participants with HIV, eleven were female. No cross-contamination during QIAcube processing turned up in test extractions that ran a monoclonal T-cell line alongside 25 to 35 polyclonal samples.

The immunoSEQ hsTCRB v3.0 assay was used at survey level resolution to sequence the TRB variable region. The target sequencing depth for TRB was about 40,000-55,000 T-cell genomes per sample. TRB libraries were pooled and sequenced on an Illumina MiSeq using a v3 150-cycle kit. On the authors' methods: Repertoire analysis ran in R within a reproducible Nextflow workflow covering QC, data transformation and analysis. Custom analyses were implemented in LymphoSeq2, an R package for AIRR-Seq data exploration. A handful of samples yielding fewer than 5000 total TRB sequences were excluded, leaving 188 analyzed HIV repertoires. Among the roughly 200 retained HIV repertoires, 55 to 65 were collected before ART initiation and approximately 130 were collected after ART initiation. Each repertoire was downsampled to 5000 TRB nucleotide sequences, and summary statistics were averaged across 100 downsampling iterations. The analysis kept only TRB sequences whose CDR3 regions were at least seven amino acids long. A Shannon entropy-derived clonality score and the Gini coefficient were used to measure diversity. In repertoire networks, the top 5000 CDR3 amino acid sequences were linked whenever an edit distance of one separated two sequences. For TRB CDR3 amino acid sequences, GLIPH2 was used to predict antigen specificity groups and MHC restriction. Known CMV, EBV, HIV or tissue antigen associations were flagged by matching CDR3 amino acid sequences against VDJdb and McPAS-TCR. Pre-ART, post-ART and control groups were compared with Wilcoxon signed-rank tests and Holm-Bonferroni correction. TCRdb took this table from immuneACCESS and kept in-frame rearrangements with V and J called. Such tables lack part of the clones; where checked against another copy, unresolved V genes explain under half of the gap, and the rest is unexplained. V, J and clone size were drawn from that table, and D and trimming were deduced from the DNA. The sample records more than 20,000 clones, 95% of which are singletons. The ten largest clones take up less than 2.5% of the sample.

General findings and caveats noted by the study authors: Since PBMC availability was limited, sequencing covered only the TCR beta chain, with no alpha chain pairing. Because pre-ART samples had limited cell numbers, unsorted PBMC were profiled rather than sorted CD4+ and CD8+ T cells. Samples dated from the mid-2000s to the late 2010s, and the ART regimens used may be less effective than current ones. ART initiation was associated with a significant increase in TRB diversity, but diversity stayed significantly below transplant donor controls even after long-term ART. Inferences about post-ART repertoire changes were limited because no data were available on ART adherence, viral resistance or therapy changes. Expanded TRB clones identified before ART initiation dominated the repertoire across all time points, though the dominance fluctuated and decreased in many PLHIV after ART. Compared with controls, HIV repertoires had narrower CDR3 length ranges, and the network structure pointed to an antigen-experienced repertoire that shifted only slightly toward naive after ART.

Participants were included only if at least one PBMC sample before ART initiation and at least two post-ART samples were available. Treatment was received in the United States of America by all participants with HIV. Cryopreserved samples of about 0.9-11 million PBMC were thawed and washed before DNA extraction. At the time of the earliest PBMC sample, participants with HIV were aged between roughly 20 and 55 years. Per participant, PBMC samples came from 1-4 timepoints prior to ART initiation and 2-8 timepoints following ART initiation, for a median of 7 samples. Serial HIV viral load, CD4+ T-cell count, ART history and demographic data were obtained for every participant. Genomic DNA was extracted from unsorted PBMC with a Qiagen kit on a QIAcube, processed in batches of 12 samples.

This sequence uses TRBV4-2 and TRBJ1-1; a tentative D match to TRBD1 spans 5 bases. This TCR came from a woman aged 45-59 years with HIV. Source: unsorted PBMCs, taken less than 5 years after starting antiretroviral therapy. The CDR3 here reads CASSQATASDTEAFF. The DNA sequence reads TGTGCCAGCAGCCAAGCGACAGCGTCGGACACTGAAGCTTTCTTT.